This T cell receptor beta chain derives from a study of CD8 T cells in Susac syndrome. Trimming took 3 bases from V and 4 from J, leaving 7 bases between them. The CDR3 totals 12 residues. In germline, CDR1 is SEHNR, CDR2 FQNEAQ (reference sequence). RNA in amounts of about 0.45 to 1 ug was reverse transcribed with random hexamers. TCRdb called the immunoSEQ multiplex PCR reads again in MiXCR, with one record for every CDR3 protein. The sample gives about 80,000 distinct CDR3 sequences, roughly 94% of which show up once; roughly 0.27% is in the top ten. V usage is TRBV7-9 and J usage is TRBJ2-7; D unclear. The sample consisted of CD8+ T cells from PBMCs. The receptor was derived from a human donor in good health. CDR3 DNA sequence: TGTGCCAGCAGCTTCCAGCCTTACGAGCAGTACTTC. Amino acid sequence: CASSFQPYEQYF.